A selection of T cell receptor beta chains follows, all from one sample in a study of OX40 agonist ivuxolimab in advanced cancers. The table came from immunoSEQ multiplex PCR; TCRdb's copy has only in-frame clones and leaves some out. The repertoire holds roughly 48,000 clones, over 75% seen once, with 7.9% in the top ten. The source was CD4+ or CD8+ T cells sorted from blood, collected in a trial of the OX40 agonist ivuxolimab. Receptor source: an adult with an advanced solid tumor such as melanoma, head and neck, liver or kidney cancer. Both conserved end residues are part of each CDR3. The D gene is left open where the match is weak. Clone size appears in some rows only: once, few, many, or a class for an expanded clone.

CDR3aa: CASKTSTAKNIQYF; CDR3nt: TGCGCCAGCAAGACTTCAACAGCCAAAAACATTCAGTACTTC; v_gene: TRBV5-1; abundance: -; j_gene: TRBJ2-4; d_gene: -
CDR3aa: CAVTGTDTDTQYF; CDR3nt: TGTGCCGTAACCGGGACCGACACAGATACGCAGTATTTT; v_gene: TRBV5-6; abundance: -; j_gene: TRBJ2-3; d_gene: -
CDR3aa: CASSVGGPGANVLTF; CDR3nt: TGTGCCAGCAGCGTAGGGGGGCCGGGGGCCAACGTCCTGACTTTC; v_gene: TRBV9; abundance: -; j_gene: TRBJ2-6; d_gene: -
CDR3aa: CASSLALAEYNEQFF; CDR3nt: TGCGCCAGCAGCTTGGCCCTAGCGGAGTACAATGAGCAGTTCTTC; v_gene: TRBV5-1; abundance: -; j_gene: TRBJ2-1; d_gene: TRBD2
CDR3aa: CAWGKQGLIGEAFF; CDR3nt: TGTGCCTGGGGGAAACAGGGGCTCATCGGTGAAGCTTTCTTT; v_gene: TRBV30; abundance: -; j_gene: TRBJ1-1; d_gene: TRBD1
CDR3aa: CASRLDSTDTQYF; CDR3nt: TGTGCCAGCAGACTAGACAGCACAGATACGCAGTATTTT; v_gene: TRBV6-1; abundance: -; j_gene: TRBJ2-3; d_gene: -
CDR3aa: CASSYSGGDGYTF; CDR3nt: TGTGCCAGCAGTTACTCAGGCGGGGATGGCTACACCTTC; v_gene: TRBV6-6; abundance: few; j_gene: TRBJ1-2; d_gene: -
CDR3aa: CASSPTQAAGTEAFF; CDR3nt: TGTGCCAGCTCACCTACCCAGGCGGCAGGGACTGAAGCTTTCTTT; v_gene: TRBV18; abundance: -; j_gene: TRBJ1-1; d_gene: -
CDR3aa: CASSYSLQGGDTIYF; CDR3nt: TGTGCCAGCAGTTACTCGCTCCAGGGCGGAGACACCATATATTTT; v_gene: TRBV6-5; abundance: -; j_gene: TRBJ1-3; d_gene: -
CDR3aa: CASSEGDYGYTF; CDR3nt: TGTGCCAGCAGTGAAGGAGACTATGGCTACACCTTC; v_gene: TRBV6-1; abundance: few; j_gene: TRBJ1-2; d_gene: -
CDR3aa: CASSQDPTGSTDTQYF; CDR3nt: TGCGCCAGCAGCCAAGATCCTACGGGGAGCACAGATACGCAGTATTTT; v_gene: TRBV4-3; abundance: -; j_gene: TRBJ2-3; d_gene: -
CDR3aa: CASSQDMAVASPWADTQYF; CDR3nt: TGTGCCAGCAGCCAAGATATGGCGGTGGCTAGCCCCTGGGCAGATACGCAGTATTTT; v_gene: TRBV4-2; abundance: -; j_gene: TRBJ2-3; d_gene: -
CDR3aa: CTSSQSLAGEVTQYF; CDR3nt: TGCACCAGCAGCCAAAGCTTAGCGGGAGAGGTTACGCAGTATTTT; v_gene: TRBV1; abundance: -; j_gene: TRBJ2-3; d_gene: -
CDR3aa: CASSEQLSGANVLTF; CDR3nt: TGTGCCAGCAGTGAACAGCTCTCTGGGGCCAACGTCCTGACTTTC; v_gene: TRBV2; abundance: once; j_gene: TRBJ2-6; d_gene: -
CDR3aa: CASRLAGVEDTQYF; CDR3nt: TGCGCCAGCAGACTAGCGGGAGTTGAAGATACGCAGTATTTT; v_gene: TRBV10-2; abundance: -; j_gene: TRBJ2-3; d_gene: TRBD2
CDR3aa: CASSLGAGAQETQYF; CDR3nt: TGTGCCAGCAGCTTAGGGGCGGGAGCACAAGAGACCCAGTACTTC; v_gene: TRBV11-3; abundance: -; j_gene: TRBJ2-5; d_gene: TRBD2
CDR3aa: CASSLGAGVADTQYF; CDR3nt: TGTGCCAGCAGCTTGGGGGCGGGAGTGGCAGATACGCAGTATTTT; v_gene: TRBV7-2; abundance: -; j_gene: TRBJ2-3; d_gene: -